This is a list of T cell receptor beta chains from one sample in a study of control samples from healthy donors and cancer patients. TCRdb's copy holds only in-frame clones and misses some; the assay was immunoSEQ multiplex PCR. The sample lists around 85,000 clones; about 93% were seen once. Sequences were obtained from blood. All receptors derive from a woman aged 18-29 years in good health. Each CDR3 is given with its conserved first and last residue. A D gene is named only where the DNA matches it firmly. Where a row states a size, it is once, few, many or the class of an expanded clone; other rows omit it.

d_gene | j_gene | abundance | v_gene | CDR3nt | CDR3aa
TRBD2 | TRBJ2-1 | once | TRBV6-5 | TGTGCCAGCAGTTCAACCGGGACTAGCGGTATCAATGAGCAGTTCTTC | CASSSTGTSGINEQFF
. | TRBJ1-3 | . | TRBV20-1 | TGCAGTGCTAGTTCGGGCTTTTTGACGTCCTCTGGAAACACCATATATTTT | CSASSGFLTSSGNTIYF
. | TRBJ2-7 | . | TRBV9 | TGTGCCAGCAGCGTAGGGAGTGGGGGGATGAGCTACGAGCAGTACTTC | CASSVGSGGMSYEQYF
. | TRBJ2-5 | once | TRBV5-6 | TGTGCCAGCAGCTTGGGTGGAGATTCGGAGACCCAGTACTTC | CASSLGGDSETQYF
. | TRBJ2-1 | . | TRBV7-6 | TGTGCCAGCACTAGAGGGTACGGTCTCGATGAGCAGTTCTTC | CASTRGYGLDEQFF
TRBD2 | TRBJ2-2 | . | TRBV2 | TGTGCCAGCAGCCGACTAGCGCCGAACACCGGGGAGCTGTTTTTT | CASSRLAPNTGELFF
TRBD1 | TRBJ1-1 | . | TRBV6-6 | TGTGCCAGCGTTACGGACAGGAAAAGGAGGGAGGCTGAAGCTTTCTTT | CASVTDRKRREAEAFF
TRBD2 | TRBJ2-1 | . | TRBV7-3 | TGTGCCAGCAGCGCGACCGGGACTAGCGGGAATGAGCAGTTCTTC | CASSATGTSGNEQFF
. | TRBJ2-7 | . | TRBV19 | TGTGCCAGTAGTATCGCGGGGAGGCACTACGAGCAGTACTTC | CASSIAGRHYEQYF
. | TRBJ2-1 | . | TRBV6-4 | TGTGCCAGCAGTGATGAATGGGGGGCCTACAATGAGCAGTTCTTC | CASSDEWGAYNEQFF
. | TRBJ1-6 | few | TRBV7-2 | TGTGCCAGCAGCTTACAGCTAAATTCACCCCTCCACTTT | CASSLQLNSPLHF
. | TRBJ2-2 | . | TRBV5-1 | TGCGCCAGCCCTACAAACACCGGGGAGCTGTTTTTT | CASPTNTGELFF
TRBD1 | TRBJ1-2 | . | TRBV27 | TGTGCCAGCAGTTTTCCAGGGGGCGGCTACACCTTC | CASSFPGGGYTF
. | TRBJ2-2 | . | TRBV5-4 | TGTGCCAGCAGCTTGGGAGGGAACACCGGGGAGCTGTTTTTT | CASSLGGNTGELFF
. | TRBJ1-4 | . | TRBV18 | TGTGCCAGCTCACCAGCAGGGTTTAATGAAAAACTGTTTTTT | CASSPAGFNEKLFF
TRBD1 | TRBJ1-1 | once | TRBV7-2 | TGTGCCAGCAGCTTAGAGGACAGGGTTGGAACTGAAGCTTTCTTT | CASSLEDRVGTEAFF
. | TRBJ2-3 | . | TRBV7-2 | TGTGCCAGCAGCTATGGGGGCACAGATACGCAGTATTTT | CASSYGGTDTQYF
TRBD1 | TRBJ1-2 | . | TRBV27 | TGTGCCAGCAGTCTCCGGGACAGGCCGTTCCATGGCTACACCTTC | CASSLRDRPFHGYTF